This is a list of T cell receptor beta chains from one sample in a study of T cells after yellow fever vaccination. TCRdb reprocessed the 5' RACE reads via MiXCR and lists one record per CDR3 protein. The table records 600,000 to 750,000 distinct CDR3 sequences, roughly an eighth of them present only once. The sample was PBMCs, taken on the day of the yellow fever booster vaccination. These receptor sequences come from a man aged 25-45 years who received the YFV17D yellow fever vaccine. CDR3s include the opening cysteine and the closing phenylalanine or tryptophan. The D gene is left open where the match is weak. Expanded clones are given a class, and other clones once, few, many or no size at all.

>NA|TRBV6-1|few|TRBJ2-7|14
CASSEVSGTYEQYF
TGTGCCAGCAGTGAAGTTAGCGGCACCTACGAGCAGTACTTC
>NA|TRBV7-9|many|TRBJ2-1|12
CASSLTTDEQFF
TGTGCCAGCAGCTTAACTACGGATGAGCAGTTCTTC
>NA|TRBV28|few|TRBJ2-5|13
CASIGGREETQYF
TGTGCCAGCATAGGGGGGAGAGAAGAGACCCAGTACTTC
>NA|TRBV6-1|NA|TRBJ2-4|14
CASREGELKNIQYF
TGTGCCAGCAGGGAGGGAGAGCTGAAAAACATTCAGTACTTC
>TRBD1|TRBV28|NA|TRBJ1-4|15
CASSSGGQSREKLFF
TGTGCCAGCAGTTCGGGGGGACAGTCTCGCGAAAAACTGTTTTTT
>NA|TRBV9|many|TRBJ1-5|14
CASSRDSYSLPQHF
TGTGCCAGCAGCCGTGACTCTTACTCCCTGCCCCAGCATTTT
>NA|TRBV20-1|NA|TRBJ1-1|14
CSARGASTNTEAFF
TGCAGTGCTAGGGGGGCGAGTACGAACACTGAAGCTTTCTTT
>NA|TRBV29-1|few|TRBJ1-2|16
CSAENIGRRADYGYTF
TGCAGCGCTGAAAACATCGGGCGCAGGGCAGACTATGGCTACACCTTC
>TRBD1|TRBV3-1|NA|TRBJ1-6|16
CASSQPPGQGNSPLHF
TGTGCCAGCAGCCAACCCCCGGGACAGGGGAATTCACCCCTCCACTTT
>NA|TRBV5-5|many|TRBJ2-7|16
CASSHGSGRLTYEQYF
TGTGCCAGCAGCCATGGATCGGGACGGCTGACCTACGAGCAGTACTTC
>NA|TRBV21-1|NA|TRBJ2-7|19
CASSNLSRATPGNPYEQYF
TGTGCCAGCAGCAATCTAAGCCGTGCCACCCCCGGGAATCCCTACGAGCAGTACTTC
>NA|TRBV15|few|TRBJ2-1|12
CATSRVSNEQFF
TGTGCCACCAGCAGAGTATCCAATGAGCAGTTCTTC
>NA|TRBV2|NA|TRBJ2-1|13
CASTSSGLRQQFF
TGTGCCAGCACCTCGAGTGGCCTAAGGCAGCAGTTCTTC
>NA|TRBV12-3/TRBV12-4|many|TRBJ1-4|12
CASTHYNEKLFF
TGTGCCAGCACCCATTATAATGAAAAACTGTTTTTT
>NA|TRBV5-1|few|TRBJ2-7|14
CASSLGYLESEQYF
TGCGCCAGCAGCTTAGGATACCTGGAATCCGAGCAGTACTTC
>NA|TRBV9|NA|TRBJ1-4|13
CASSIDSNEKLFF
TGTGCCAGCAGCATCGACAGTAATGAAAAACTGTTTTTT
>TRBD1|TRBV7-2|NA|TRBJ1-5|16
CASRQTGGDGNQPQHF
TGTGCCAGCAGGCAAACAGGGGGCGACGGCAATCAGCCCCAGCATTTT
>NA|TRBV7-2|NA|TRBJ2-3|12
CASGTRVDTQYF
TGTGCCAGCGGCACACGCGTGGATACGCAGTATTTT
>TRBD1|TRBV12-3/TRBV12-4|many|TRBJ2-2|13
CASSLTGAGELFF
TGTGCCAGCAGTTTAACAGGGGCCGGGGAGCTGTTTTTT
>NA|TRBV7-2|few|TRBJ2-5|13
CASSLMGTETQYF
TGTGCCAGCAGCTTAATGGGGACGGAGACCCAGTACTTC
>TRBD1|TRBV6-5|few|TRBJ2-1|15
CASSWGQGFLNEQFF
TGTGCCAGCAGTTGGGGACAGGGATTCCTCAATGAGCAGTTCTTC
>NA|TRBV12-3/TRBV12-4|NA|TRBJ2-7|15
CASSFSTGPGNEQYF
TGTGCCAGCAGTTTTTCTACAGGGCCCGGCAACGAGCAGTACTTC
>TRBD2|TRBV7-9|few|TRBJ2-1|16
CASSLGEGKAANEQFF
TGTGCCAGCAGCTTAGGGGAGGGAAAAGCGGCGAATGAGCAGTTCTTC
>TRBD1|TRBV30|few|TRBJ1-4|15
CAWSGQGKSNEKLFF
TGTGCCTGGAGTGGACAGGGGAAGTCTAATGAAAAACTGTTTTTT
>NA|TRBV28|few|TRBJ1-1|13
CASSFPLQVKAFF
TGTGCCAGCAGTTTCCCACTGCAGGTAAAAGCTTTCTTT
>NA|TRBV6-5|NA|TRBJ2-7|14
CASSYRAGTYEQYF
TGTGCCAGCAGTTACCGGGCAGGTACCTACGAGCAGTACTTC
>NA|TRBV29-1|NA|TRBJ2-7|12
CSVGVASYEQYF
TGCAGCGTTGGGGTCGCCTCCTACGAGCAGTACTTC
>TRBD1|TRBV11-2|few|TRBJ2-3|19
CASSLEAKVTGGKTDTQYF
TGTGCCAGCAGCTTAGAAGCGAAAGTAACAGGGGGCAAAACAGATACGCAGTATTTT
>TRBD2|TRBV7-2|NA|TRBJ2-5|17
CASSCPGTSGRGETQYF
TGTGCCAGCAGCTGCCCCGGGACTAGCGGGAGGGGAGAGACCCAGTACTTC
>NA|TRBV18|NA|TRBJ2-5|15
CASSPRGKYQETQYF
TGTGCCAGCTCACCACGGGGGAAGTACCAAGAGACCCAGTACTTC
>TRBD1|TRBV20-1|few|TRBJ2-3|14
CSARAGTALDTQYF
TGCAGTGCTAGAGCCGGGACAGCCCTAGATACGCAGTATTTT
>NA|TRBV5-1|many|TRBJ2-5|13
CASSSGGGETQYF
TGCGCCAGCAGCTCAGGGGGAGGAGAGACCCAGTACTTC
>NA|TRBV27|few|TRBJ1-1|13
CASSLLESTEAFF
TGTGCCAGCAGTTTACTTGAGAGCACTGAAGCTTTCTTT
>TRBD1|TRBV29-1|NA|TRBJ2-1|14
CSVERGQGYNEQFF
TGCAGCGTTGAACGAGGACAGGGCTACAATGAGCAGTTCTTC
>TRBD1|TRBV4-3|NA|TRBJ1-5|14
CASSPDRALGPQHF
TGCGCCAGCAGTCCCGACAGGGCTCTAGGGCCCCAGCATTTT
>NA|TRBV12-3/TRBV12-4|many|TRBJ2-1|14
CASRIGTPSGEQFF
TGTGCCAGCAGAATCGGGACCCCGAGTGGAGAGCAGTTCTTC
>TRBD1|TRBV5-1|few|TRBJ2-1|13
CASSSNRGDEQFF
TGCGCCAGCAGCTCCAACAGGGGCGATGAGCAGTTCTTC
>NA|TRBV6-5|many|TRBJ2-7|14
CASSYGQNSYEQYF
TGTGCCAGCAGTTACGGTCAGAACTCCTACGAGCAGTACTTC
>NA|TRBV28|many|TRBJ2-7|10
CASGPYEQYF
TGTGCCAGCGGGCCTTACGAGCAGTACTTC
>NA|TRBV5-1|NA|TRBJ1-4|16
CASSTGRDATNEKLFF
TGCGCCAGCAGCACTGGACGGGATGCAACTAATGAAAAACTGTTTTTT
>NA|TRBV20-1|few|TRBJ2-6|17
CSARDIREASGANVLTF
TGCAGTGCTAGAGATATAAGGGAGGCTAGTGGGGCCAACGTCCTGACTTTC
>NA|TRBV29-1|NA|TRBJ2-5|13
CSVGESGWETQYF
TGCAGCGTCGGGGAGTCGGGGTGGGAGACCCAGTACTTC
>TRBD2|TRBV7-2|NA|TRBJ2-1|16
CASSSPIGSGGNEQFF
TGTGCCAGCAGCTCCCCAATCGGCAGCGGGGGCAATGAGCAGTTCTTC
>TRBD1|TRBV28|few|TRBJ2-7|14
CASHPGTGGYEQYF
TGTGCCAGCCATCCGGGAACAGGGGGCTACGAGCAGTACTTC
>NA|TRBV27|NA|TRBJ2-5|13
CASSLEAGLVPYF
TGTGCCAGCAGTTTAGAGGCAGGGCTCGTACCGTACTTC
>NA|TRBV7-9|NA|TRBJ1-1|15
CASSPEGLRRTEAFF
TGTGCCAGCAGCCCCGAGGGGCTGAGGCGGACTGAAGCTTTCTTT
>TRBD2|TRBV29-1|many|TRBJ2-1|15
CSLIQPGLVIDEQFF
TGCAGCTTAATACAACCGGGACTAGTTATCGATGAGCAGTTCTTC
>NA|TRBV6-4|NA|TRBJ1-2|15
CAPPLTLEYLYGYTF
TGTGCCCCCCCCCTAACACTGGAGTATCTTTATGGCTACACCTTC
>TRBD2|TRBV6-1|few|TRBJ2-7|15
CASTKQAGGPYEQYF
TGTGCCAGCACCAAACAGGCGGGAGGGCCTTACGAGCAGTACTTC
>NA|TRBV18|few|TRBJ2-1|16
CASSPPGRVGYNEQFF
TGTGCCAGCTCACCACCGGGCAGGGTCGGGTACAATGAGCAGTTCTTC
>NA|TRBV6-1|NA|TRBJ1-2|13
CASRPPEMGDYTF
TGTGCCAGCAGACCCCCAGAGATGGGTGACTACACCTTC
>TRBD1|TRBV7-2|few|TRBJ1-2|14
CASSRQGSIYGYTF
TGTGCCAGCAGCCGACAGGGGAGTATCTATGGCTACACCTTC
>NA|TRBV4-3|few|TRBJ1-6|16
CASSQDMNAGGAPLHF
TGCGCCAGCAGCCAAGATATGAACGCCGGGGGGGCACCCCTCCACTTT
>TRBD2|TRBV6-5|NA|TRBJ2-7|17
CASSYPSAGGRSYGQYF
TGTGCCAGCAGTTACCCCAGTGCGGGAGGGCGATCCTACGGGCAGTACTTC
>NA|TRBV11-2|few|TRBJ2-4|15
CASSLEAGPKNIQYF
TGTGCCAGCAGCTTAGAGGCGGGACCCAAAAACATTCAGTACTTC
>NA|TRBV7-2|few|TRBJ2-4|15
CASSFSVKLSGAQYF
TGTGCCAGCAGCTTTTCGGTAAAACTCTCAGGGGCTCAGTACTTC
>TRBD1|TRBV5-1|few|TRBJ1-4|15
CASSGTGGRNEKLFF
TGCGCCAGCAGCGGGACAGGTGGACGTAATGAAAAACTGTTTTTT
>NA|TRBV7-8|many|TRBJ2-1|14
CASSLLSFMGEQFF
TGTGCCAGCAGCTTACTCAGTTTTATGGGTGAGCAGTTCTTC
>TRBD2|TRBV7-2|few|TRBJ2-3|14
CASSSGRSADTQYF
TGTGCCAGCTCGAGCGGGAGGAGTGCAGATACGCAGTATTTT
>NA|TRBV20-1|NA|TRBJ2-3|11
CSTQLLDTQYF
TGCAGTACTCAACTCTTAGATACGCAGTATTTT